The next 18 T cell receptor beta chains were all read from a single sample in a study of cytomegalovirus exposure and HLA in healthy donors. The PCR made use of 60 Vbeta and 13 Jbeta primers. The data were produced by immunoSEQ multiplex PCR, yet TCRdb's version contains in-frame clones alone and is incomplete. Here the sample spans 65,000 to 85,000 clones, under 85% being singletons. The sample consisted of PBMCs. The receptor set was obtained from a woman aged 40 to 49 in good health and CMV-seropositive.

This clone appeared a few times. The V call is TRBV28, the J call TRBJ1-6, with a weak D call TRBD1 (6 bases). This CDR3 has 15 amino acids. Germline CDR1 and CDR2: MDHEN and SYDVKM. V dropped 4 bases and J dropped 5 bases, with 12 bases sitting between them. CDR3 region: CASSYHRDHNSPLHF. Here the CDR3 DNA reads TGTGCCAGCAGTTACCACAGGGATCATAATTCACCCCTCCACTTT.

This clone was seen more than once but under ten times. For the CDR3, the DNA is TGTGCCAGCTCCTGGGGGAGGGAACATACGCAGTATTTT. Amino acids: CASSWGREHTQYF. This sequence joins TRBV6-1 and TRBJ2-3; 7 positions match TRBD2. CDR1 is MNHNS and CDR2 is SASEGT in the germline V gene. V lost 8 bases, J lost 7 bases, and 9 bases stayed unmatched. There are 13 residues in the CDR3.

The J gene is TRBJ2-5, the V gene TRBV6-6, with D possibly matching TRBD2 (5 bases). V lost 6 bases and J lost 7, with 12 bases in between. The CDR3 loop spans 12 amino acids. Germline values: CDR1 MNHNY, CDR2 SVGAGI (reference sequence). The CDR3 DNA reads as TGTGCCAGCAGAGAGGGCGCAGGGACCCAGTACTTC. It yields the protein CASREGAGTQYF.

The sample holds a few counts of this clone. The genes are TRBV4-1 and TRBJ1-1; 9 bases align to TRBD1. The CDR3 length is 15 residues. Trimming removed 3 bases from V and 5 bases from J; junction bases left unmatched: 7. The germline gives CDR1 MGHRA, CDR2 YSYEKL. The CDR3 spells CASSQAYRGRTEAFF. The CDR3 DNA reads as TGCGCCAGCAGCCAGGCTTACAGGGGGCGGACTGAAGCTTTCTTT.

V is TRBV7-9 and J is TRBJ2-7; TRBD2 is a possible D gene (5 bases). CDR1 SEHNR and CDR2 FQNEAQ come from the germline V gene (reference sequence). With 5 bases removed from V and 3 bases from J, the gap between germline ends came to 11 bases. The CDR3 sequence is 13 residues long. CDR3 nucleotides: TGTGCCAGCAGCAAAAGCGGCAGCTACGAGCAGTACTTC. It yields the protein CASSKSGSYEQYF.

This clone was seen once. This chain uses TRBV5-1 with TRBJ1-6; D possibly corresponds to TRBD1 (6 bases). V gave up 1 base and J gave up 8 bases, with 16 bases separating them. This CDR3 is 16 amino acids long. Germline V lookup: CDR1 SGHRS, CDR2 YFSETQ. CDR3 nucleotides: TGCGCCAGCAGCTTGTTGGCAGGGGAAGGGGATTCACCCCTCCACTTT. This gives the protein CASSLLAGEGDSPLHF. Based on the CDR3 plus reference TRBV5-1 and TRBJ1-6, the full variable domain is KAGVTQTPRYLIKTRGQQVTLSCSPISGHRSVSWYQQTPGQGLQFLFEYFSETQRNKGNFPGRFSGRQFSNSRSEMNVSTLELGDSALYLCASSLLAGEGDSPLHFGNGTRLTVT.

V usage is TRBV5-1 and J usage is TRBJ2-2, with 9 bases aligning to TRBD1. The CDR3 covers 16 residues. Germline values: CDR1 SGHRS, CDR2 YFSETQ. After removal of 3 bases from V and 6 bases from J, the junction contained 9 bases not matched to a gene. The CDR3 spells CASSSIGTGMSGELFF. In DNA, the CDR3 is TGCGCCAGCAGCTCCATAGGGACAGGGATGTCCGGGGAGCTGTTTTTT.

The chain uses TRBV7-8 and TRBJ1-5; a possible D gene is TRBD1 (6 bases). Germline assignment: CDR1 SGHVS and CDR2 FQNEAQ. This CDR3 has 15 amino acids. The ends were cut back, 5 bases at V and 1 base at J, with 12 bases in the middle. The chain's CDR3 is CASSIRDKSNQPQHF. CDR3 coding DNA: TGTGCCAGCAGCATTCGGGACAAGAGCAATCAGCCCCAGCATTTT.

This clone showed up just once. CDR3 in amino acids: CASSLTGGGTGELFF. For the CDR3, the DNA is TGTGCCAGCAGCTTAACAGGGGGCGGCACCGGGGAGCTGTTTTTT. The V call is TRBV11-2, the J call TRBJ2-2, with 9 bases identical to TRBD1. Per germline, CDR1 SGHAT and CDR2 FQNNGV. The CDR3 is 15 residues long. V was pared by 2 bases and J by 4 bases, with 2 bases of the junction left unmatched.

In its sample, this clone was seen once. The chain carries TRBV5-1 and TRBJ2-7; 8 bases align to TRBD1. Germline loops: CDR1 SGHRS, CDR2 YFSETQ. The junction had 4 bases not matched to a gene; V was cut back by 2 bases and J by 3 bases. CDR3 size: 14 residues. CDR3 nucleotide sequence: TGCGCCAGCAGCTTTTCAGGACAGGGCTACGAGCAGTACTTC. It is translated as CASSFSGQGYEQYF.

V usage is TRBV5-1 and J usage is TRBJ2-2; 8 bases line up with TRBD2. Germline V lookup: CDR1 SGHRS, CDR2 YFSETQ. This CDR3 region has 16 residues. V lost 0 bases and J lost 2; bases outside the gene matches: 3. Written as DNA, the CDR3 is TGCGCCAGCAGCTTGGGTAGCGGGGTAAACACCGGGGAGCTGTTTTTT. Its protein product is CASSLGSGVNTGELFF.

The J gene is TRBJ2-1, the V gene TRBV7-9, with 10 bases identical to TRBD2. CDR3 length: 18 amino acids. V lost 1 base, J lost 1 base, and 7 bases stayed unmatched. Germline values: CDR1 SEHNR, CDR2 FQNEAQ (reference sequence). CDR3 amino acids: CASSLVSASGGSYNEQFF. The DNA of the CDR3 is TGTGCCAGCAGCTTAGTATCTGCTAGCGGGGGATCCTACAATGAGCAGTTCTTC.

This clone was seen a handful of times. This rearrangement joins TRBV5-6 to TRBJ1-2; no reliable D call. The CDR3 is 16 amino acids. V gave up 2 bases and J gave up 2 bases, with 16 bases separating them. Per the germline V gene, CDR1 is SGHDT and CDR2 is YYEEEE. CDR3 protein: CASSFDGYNRNYGYTF. DNA of the CDR3: TGTGCCAGCAGCTTTGACGGTTATAACAGAAACTATGGCTACACCTTC.

The chain employs TRBV25-1 and TRBJ1-2; the D gene is possibly TRBD1 (6 bases). This CDR3 spans 13 amino acids. The V gene lost 7 bases and the J gene lost 4 bases, with 13 bases spanning the gap. Germline CDR1 is MGHDK and CDR2 is SYGVNS. The CDR3 spells CASMDRIAYGYTF. CDR3 nucleotide sequence: TGTGCCAGCATGGACAGAATCGCCTATGGCTACACCTTC.

V and J are TRBV6-1 and TRBJ2-3, with TRBD1 matching over 8 bases. CDR3 length: 15 amino acids. Germline V gene lookup returns CDR1 MNHNS and CDR2 SASEGT. Trimming cost V 6 bases and J 0 bases; bases outside gene matches: 5. In DNA form, the CDR3 reads TGTGCCAGCAGCGTGACAGGGGCGAGCACAGATACGCAGTATTTT. Translated: CASSVTGASTDTQYF.

The chain recombines TRBV7-2 with TRBJ2-1; 13 nucleotides line up with TRBD2. V lost 5 bases and J lost 10; bases outside the gene matches: 14. The CDR3 loop spans 17 amino acids. Germline V gene lookup returns CDR1 SGHTA and CDR2 FQGNSA. In DNA, the CDR3 is TGTGCCAGCAGCCCCTCACTAGCGGGGGGGCGACACGGGGAGCAGTTCTTC. It codes for CASSPSLAGGRHGEQFF.

The chain links TRBV2 to TRBJ1-5, with D uncertain. Per the germline V gene, CDR1 is SNHLY and CDR2 is FYNNEI. V lost 5 bases, J lost 4 bases, and 3 bases lay in between. The CDR3 runs 11 residues. The CDR3: CASSLNQPQHF. The CDR3 DNA reads TGTGCCAGCAGTCTAAATCAGCCCCAGCATTTT.

This rearrangement joins TRBV2 to TRBJ2-1, with 10 positions matching TRBD2. Per germline, CDR1 SNHLY and CDR2 FYNNEI. J was trimmed by 0 bases and V by 2 bases; bases with no gene match: 7. This CDR3 region has 18 residues. Here the CDR3 reads CASSESLAGVSSYNEQFF. The DNA of the CDR3 is TGTGCCAGCAGTGAAAGCCTAGCGGGGGTGTCCTCCTACAATGAGCAGTTCTTC.